This T cell receptor beta chain was sequenced during a study of T-cell memory formation after mild COVID-19. Looking at the study overall: Largely donor-specific TCR clusters were found. Study-level results: Clones shrinking from day 15 to 85 showed even CD4/CD8 mixes; later expanders tilted CD4+.

In regard to this clonotype: Its antigen is unidentified.

After 5'RACE with constant-segment primers, TCR alpha and TCR beta cDNA libraries carrying sample barcodes and UMIs were obtained. TCRdb re-derived calls from the 5' RACE reads in MiXCR, one entry per CDR3 protein. The table shows approximately 400,000 distinct CDR3 sequences, with 20% to 25% occurring only once. Germline V lookup: CDR1 SGHKS, CDR2 YYEKEE (reference sequence). Trimming took off 2 bases at V and 6 bases at J, with 15 bases between the two ends. This CDR3 contains 14 residues. The clonotype was recovered from an adult woman who had mild COVID-19 (a few samples of this study predate the infection). Cell type and time point are not known. Sequencing input: PBMCs or a T cell subset sorted from them (not recorded which). The chain links TRBV5-5 to TRBJ2-7, with a weak D call TRBD1 (6 bases). CDR3 sequence (DNA): TGTGCCAGCAGCTTTCAGGCAGGGGCTCGCGAGCAGTACTTC. Translating gives CASSFQAGAREQYF.